The next 30 T cell receptor beta chains were all read from a single sample in a study of T cell repertoires in cytomegalovirus infection. One entry per CDR3 protein results from TCRdb running MiXCR on the reads. Of 200,000 to 250,000 distinct CDR3 sequences listed, about 23% were seen once; the top ten hold over 15%. Sample: CD8+ T cells from PBMCs. These receptors came from a human donor in good health (CMV status not recorded). Some clones in this sample may be carry-over from other donors' samples.

This clonotype was seen only a few times. The V gene is TRBV7-9, the J gene TRBJ1-1; D gene ambiguous. Germline CDR1 SEHNR, CDR2 FQNEAQ (reference sequence). Trimming took 2 bases from V and 1 from J, leaving 11 bases between them. The CDR3 loop spans 15 amino acids. The CDR3 here is CASSLSPGRNTEAFF. In nucleotides, the CDR3 is TGTGCCAGCAGCTTATCGCCTGGGCGGAACACTGAAGCTTTCTTT.

Comments on this clonotype: This CDR3 fails to terminate in the conserved phenylalanine or tryptophan, so it likely reflects a read error. The chain employs TRBV20-1 and TRBJ1-2; D is uncertain. With 5 bases removed from V and 6 bases from J, the gap between germline ends came to 19 bases. The CDR3 runs 14 residues. Germline loops: CDR1 DFQATT, CDR2 SNEGSKA (reference sequence). CDR3 DNA: TGCAGTGCTGACCTTTTGGACCGCCCGGATGGCTACACCTAC. Its protein product is CSADLLDRPDGYTY.

As concerns this clonotype: The missing conserved phenylalanine or tryptophan at the end of this CDR3 makes a read error likely. The gene calls are TRBV10-3 and TRBJ1-2; 7 bases fit TRBD1. The germline gives CDR1 ENHRY, CDR2 SYGVKD. This CDR3 spans 16 amino acids. V trimming: 4 bases; J trimming: 0 bases; junction bases outside the gene matches: 8. The CDR3 sequence is CAISGEDRNPNYGYTL. The CDR3 DNA is TGTGCCATCAGTGGGGAGGACAGGAACCCTAACTATGGCTACACCTTG.

This clonotype was detected ten times or more. The chain employs TRBV7-9 and TRBJ1-1; perhaps TRBD1 as D (6 bases). CDR1 and CDR2 from the germline V gene are SEHNR and FQNEAQ (reference sequence). This CDR3 is built from 14 residues. The V and J ends lost 5 bases and 6 bases respectively, with 16 bases between them. CDR3 coding DNA: TGTGCCAGCAGCGCCGCGGGGGCTGGAGCTGAAGCTTTCTTT. Its translation is CASSAAGAGAEAFF.

This clonotype was counted many times. The chain has TRBV12-3 or TRBV12-4 and TRBJ1-2; perhaps TRBD1 as D (6 bases). Trimming pared 7 bases from V and 7 bases from J, leaving 10 bases between. The CDR3 has 11 residues. The CDR3 sequence: CASTQGFGYTF. The CDR3 DNA is TGTGCCAGCACCCAGGGGTTTGGCTACACCTTC.

The chain links TRBV29-1 to TRBJ2-5; D is possibly TRBD2 (5 bases). Germline loops: CDR1 SQVTM, CDR2 ANQGSEA. Deletions cut 7 bases from V and 5 bases from J, with 17 bases between. The CDR3 covers 13 residues. In DNA form, the CDR3 reads TGCAGCGCTATAATGGCCCAGCGGGAGACCCAGTACTTC. Translation gives CSAIMAQRETQYF.

This clonotype has more than one count but fewer than ten. The gene calls are TRBV2 and TRBJ1-2; no reliable D call. V lost 6 bases and J 4 bases, leaving 9 bases between the germline ends. Germline CDR1 SNHLY, CDR2 FYNNEI. CDR3 length equals 12 residues. The CDR3 sequence: CASRGKVYGYTF. In nucleotides, the CDR3 is TGTGCCAGCAGGGGGAAGGTCTATGGCTACACCTTC.

The V gene is TRBV2, the J gene TRBJ1-6, with D possibly being TRBD1 (5 bases). This CDR3 has 15 residues. Per the germline V gene, CDR1 is SNHLY and CDR2 is FYNNEI. The germline V and J ends were trimmed by 7 bases and 6 bases, with 16 bases remaining between them. As DNA, the CDR3 is TGTGCCAGCACCCCGGGACTGGGCTTTAATTCACCCCTCCACTTT. It translates to CASTPGLGFNSPLHF.

There are a few counts of this clonotype. V is TRBV7-9 and J is TRBJ1-4; no firm D call. CDR1 is SEHNR, CDR2 FQNEAQ, per germline (reference sequence). Trimming removed 6 bases from V and 0 bases from J, with 2 bases in between. The length of the CDR3 is 12 residues. This chain's CDR3 is CASRSTNEKLFF. CDR3 nucleotides: TGTGCCAGCAGATCAACTAATGAAAAACTGTTTTTT.

This clonotype was counted only a few times. V and J are TRBV11-1 and TRBJ1-1; no definite D call. The CDR3 has 12 residues. Per the germline V gene, CDR1 is SGHAT and CDR2 is FQDESV (reference sequence). The V end lost 4 bases, the J end lost 7 bases, and 10 bases lay between the germline ends. This CDR3 reads CASSSMLGEAFF. The CDR3 DNA reads as TGTGCCAGCAGCTCCATGCTGGGTGAAGCTTTCTTT.

The sample holds a few counts of this clonotype. The V gene is TRBV7-2, the J gene TRBJ2-7; TRBD2 is a possible D gene (6 bases). Germline V lookup: CDR1 SGHTA, CDR2 FQGNSA. This CDR3 spans 15 amino acids. Trimming removed 5 bases from V and 0 bases from J, with 14 bases in between. Here the CDR3 DNA reads TGTGCCAGCAGCCGAACCGGGACTCCCTCCTACGAGCAGTACTTC. It specifies CASSRTGTPSYEQYF.

The chain is built from TRBV2 and TRBJ1-1; TRBD1 aligns across 10 bases. J gave up 1 base and V 6 bases, and 5 bases lay outside the gene matches. CDR3 length: 15 amino acids. In germline, CDR1 is SNHLY, CDR2 FYNNEI. CDR3 residues: CASRTGGGGNTEAFF. The CDR3 DNA sequence: TGTGCCAGCAGGACAGGGGGCGGGGGGAACACTGAAGCTTTCTTT.

The CDR3 loop is CASSLGAGGDEQFF. The CDR3 nucleotides read TGTGCCAGCAGCTTAGGTGCCGGGGGCGATGAGCAGTTCTTC. The chain links TRBV7-6 to TRBJ2-1; D assignment may be TRBD1 or TRBD2 (6 bases each). Germline assignment: CDR1 SGHVS and CDR2 FNYEAQ. Trimming left V 1 base short and J 8 bases short, with 12 bases between. CDR3 length equals 14 residues.

This clonotype was recorded at least ten times. This chain links TRBV7-6 with TRBJ2-1; 12 positions agree with TRBD2. V lost 5 bases to trimming and J lost 7 bases; unmatched junction nucleotides: 12. This CDR3 spans 17 amino acids. Per the germline V gene, CDR1 is SGHVS and CDR2 is FNYEAQ. CDR3 residues: CASSPGGASGGANEQFF. CDR3 bases: TGTGCCAGCAGCCCCGGCGGAGCTAGCGGGGGGGCGAATGAGCAGTTCTTC.

This clonotype was detected only a few times. The chain is built from TRBV25-1 and TRBJ2-5; a possible D gene is TRBD1 (6 bases). The CDR3 loop spans 14 amino acids. The V gene lost 3 bases and the J gene lost 2 bases, with 10 bases spanning the gap. In germline, CDR1 is MGHDK, CDR2 SYGVNS. CDR3 bases: TGTGCCAGCAGTGAGGGGGCAGGACAAGAGACCCAGTACTTC. Its protein product is CASSEGAGQETQYF. Using reference TRBV25-1 and TRBJ2-5 for the parts outside the CDR3, the full variable domain is EADIYQTPRYLVIGTGKKITLECSQTMGHDKMYWYQQDPGMELHLIHYSYGVNSTEKGDLSSESTVSRIRTEHFPLTLESARPSHTSQYLCASSEGAGQETQYFGPGTRLLVL.

In its sample, this clonotype was seen a few times. The V gene is TRBV9, the J gene TRBJ2-2; tentatively, D is TRBD1 (5 bases). Germline-derived CDR1 and CDR2 are SGDLS and YYNGEE. CDR3 length equals 17 residues. Between the trimmed V and J ends, which lost 3 bases and 2 bases, there was a span of 17 bases. Written as DNA, the CDR3 is TGTGCCAGCAGCGCCTTCGGGCAGGGTGGTAACACCGGGGAGCTGTTTTTT. Protein product: CASSAFGQGGNTGELFF.

This clonotype was recorded many times. V is TRBV7-2 and J is TRBJ2-2; tentative D call: TRBD2 (5 bases). Per germline, CDR1 SGHTA and CDR2 FQGNSA. The V gene lost 11 bases and the J gene lost 0 bases, with 10 bases spanning the gap. The CDR3 extends over 13 amino acids. The CDR3 DNA sequence: TGTGCCTCAGCAGCGGCGAACACCGGGGAGCTGTTTTTT. This gives the protein CASAAANTGELFF.

As regards this clonotype: A much larger clone differs by one base, so this may be a read error. This rearrangement joins TRBV7-9 to TRBJ2-3; D remains unclear. The germline V gene encodes CDR1 SEHNR and CDR2 FQNEAQ (reference sequence). This CDR3 comprises 16 residues. Trimming pared 5 bases from V and 2 bases from J, leaving 17 bases between. In nucleotides, the CDR3 is TGTGCCAGCAGCATAGGTCCGGTGGCTTCCACAGATACGCAGTATTTT. The encoded protein is CASSIGPVASTDTQYF.

This clonotype was found once. The chain uses TRBV10-3 and TRBJ2-2, with 7 bases lining up with TRBD2. The CDR3 spans 15 residues. V was pared by 3 bases and J by 6 bases, with 7 bases of the junction left unmatched. Germline V gives CDR1 ENHRY, CDR2 SYGVKD. The CDR3 loop is CAISEWRGTAGELFF. The CDR3 bases are TGTGCCATCAGTGAATGGCGGGGGACGGCCGGGGAGCTGTTTTTT.

The table lists this clonotype with a few counts. V and J are TRBV20-1 and TRBJ2-3; 10 bases align to TRBD1. The germline V gene encodes CDR1 DFQATT and CDR2 SNEGSKA (reference sequence). J was trimmed by 3 bases and V by 6 bases; bases with no gene match: 3. CDR3 length: 13 residues. CDR3 in DNA: TGCAGTGCCTGGGGACAGGGGACAGATACGCAGTATTTT. Translation gives CSAWGQGTDTQYF.

This clonotype appeared many times. The genes are TRBV12-3 or TRBV12-4 and TRBJ1-2, with a weak D call TRBD1 (6 bases). The V end lost 6 bases, the J end lost 6 bases, and 17 bases lay between the germline ends. The CDR3 has 14 amino acids. This CDR3 is CASSPGHPGDGYTF. CDR3 in DNA: TGTGCCAGCAGCCCGGGACACCCAGGGGATGGCTACACCTTC.

This clonotype was counted at least ten times. V and J are TRBV10-3 and TRBJ2-7; possibly TRBD1 for D (6 bases). Trimming took off 4 bases at V and 0 bases at J, with 13 bases between the two ends. This CDR3 has 15 residues. Germline CDR1 reads ENHRY; CDR2 reads SYGVKD. CDR3 DNA: TGTGCCATCAGTGGTCGTCAGGGGAACTCCTACGAGCAGTACTTC. Protein: CAISGRQGNSYEQYF.

This clonotype was detected only once. The V gene is TRBV9, the J gene TRBJ2-3; a weak D match, TRBD2 (5 bases). Deletions cut 0 bases from V and 3 bases from J, with 8 bases between. Per germline, CDR1 SGDLS and CDR2 YYNGEE. There are 14 residues in the CDR3. The CDR3 loop reads CASSVAGRTDTQYF. In nucleotides, the CDR3 is TGTGCCAGCAGCGTAGCGGGGAGAACAGATACGCAGTATTTT.

This rearrangement joins TRBV27 to TRBJ1-1; unclear D gene. Germline CDR1 and CDR2: MNHEY and SMNVEV (reference sequence). This CDR3 is built from 14 residues. V was cut by 4 bases and J by 5 bases, with 14 bases left in between. The CDR3 sequence is CASSSWMGGTEAFF. As DNA, the CDR3 is TGTGCCAGCAGTTCATGGATGGGAGGTACTGAAGCTTTCTTT.

The J gene is TRBJ1-5, the V gene TRBV6-2 or TRBV6-3, with unresolved D. CDR1 MNHEY and CDR2 SVGEGT come from the germline V gene. The CDR3 covers 16 residues. The ends were cut back, 7 bases at V and 0 bases at J, with 16 bases in the middle. CDR3 amino acids: CASTVTSGNSNQPQHF. Written as DNA, the CDR3 is TGTGCCAGCACTGTGACAAGCGGTAATAGCAATCAGCCCCAGCATTTT.

Concerning this clonotype: With a much larger clone just one base away, this may be a read error. This rearrangement joins TRBV4-2 to TRBJ2-1; TRBD1 aligns across 10 bases. The V segment lost 1 base and the J segment 6 bases; nucleotides outside the gene matches: 0. Germline CDR1 is LGHNA and CDR2 is YNFKEQ. The CDR3 spans 14 residues. CDR3 DNA: TGTGCCAGCAGCCAAGGGACAGGGGGCAATGAGCAGTTCTTC. It encodes CASSQGTGGNEQFF.

The V gene is TRBV12-3 or TRBV12-4, the J gene TRBJ2-2, with D uncertain. CDR3 length: 14 residues. Trimming stripped 4 bases from V and 6 bases from J, with 12 bases between. This CDR3 reads CASSSGSSAGELFF. The CDR3 DNA reads TGTGCCAGCAGTTCCGGATCCTCCGCCGGGGAGCTGTTTTTT.

J is TRBJ2-5 and V is TRBV7-9; D is unclear. The length of the CDR3 is 14 residues. The germline gives CDR1 SEHNR, CDR2 FQNEAQ (reference sequence). The V end lost 7 bases, the J end lost 5 bases, and 17 bases lay between the germline ends. CDR3 in amino acids: CASKVGPKEETQYF. For the CDR3, the DNA is TGTGCCAGCAAGGTCGGCCCTAAGGAGGAGACCCAGTACTTC.

Ten or more counts support this clonotype. J is TRBJ2-3 and V is TRBV7-8; 8 nucleotides line up with TRBD2. After removal of 5 bases from V and 0 bases from J, the junction contained 7 bases not matched to a gene. Germline CDR1 is SGHVS and CDR2 is FQNEAQ. CDR3 length: 16 residues. The CDR3 spells CASSRSTSESTDTQYF. In DNA, the CDR3 is TGTGCCAGCAGCCGATCGACTAGCGAAAGCACAGATACGCAGTATTTT. The whole variable domain, remainder taken from reference TRBV7-8 and TRBJ2-3, is GAGVSQSPRYKVAKRGQDVALRCDPISGHVSLFWYQQALGQGPEFLTYFQNEAQLDKSGLPSDRFFAERPEGSVSTLKIQRTQQEDSAVYLCASSRSTSESTDTQYFGPGTRLTVL.

With regard to this clonotype: A much more abundant neighbour one base away suggests this may be a read error. The CDR3 reads CASSPVGSAQNTEAFF. CDR3 coding DNA: TGTGCCAGCAGCCCGGTGGGGAGCGCCCAGAACACTGAAGCTTTCTTT. This chain joins TRBV7-6 and TRBJ1-1; D gene ambiguous. Germline V gene lookup returns CDR1 SGHVS and CDR2 FNYEAQ. This CDR3 region has 16 residues. Between the trimmed V and J ends, which lost 5 bases and 1 base, there was a span of 17 bases.